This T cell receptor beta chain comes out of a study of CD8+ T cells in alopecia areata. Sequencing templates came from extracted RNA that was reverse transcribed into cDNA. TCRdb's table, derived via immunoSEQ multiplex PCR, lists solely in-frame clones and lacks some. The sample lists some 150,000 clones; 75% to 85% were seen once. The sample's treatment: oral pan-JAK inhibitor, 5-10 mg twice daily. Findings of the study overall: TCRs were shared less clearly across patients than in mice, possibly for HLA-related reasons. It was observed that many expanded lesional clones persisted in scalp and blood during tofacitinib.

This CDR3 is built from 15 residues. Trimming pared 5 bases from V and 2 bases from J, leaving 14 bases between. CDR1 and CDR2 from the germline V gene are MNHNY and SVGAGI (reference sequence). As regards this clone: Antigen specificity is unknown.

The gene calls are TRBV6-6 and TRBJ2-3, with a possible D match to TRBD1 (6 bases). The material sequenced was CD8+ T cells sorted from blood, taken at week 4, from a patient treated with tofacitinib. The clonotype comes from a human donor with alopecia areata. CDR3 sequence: CASSRPGQTTDTQYF. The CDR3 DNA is TGTGCCAGCAGTCGACCCGGACAGACCACAGATACGCAGTATTTT.